These T cell receptor beta chains were read from a single sample in a study of PD-L1 blockade in urothelial cancer. The assay was immunoSEQ multiplex PCR, and TCRdb's table has in-frame clones only and misses some. The data hold roughly 63,000 clones, with approximately 80% observed a single time. The sample was PBMCs, taken around atezolizumab (anti-PD-L1) treatment. Source of these receptors: a man between 65 and 85 years old with urothelial cancer. CDR3s include the opening cysteine and the closing phenylalanine or tryptophan. Fields, in order: D gene, J gene, clone size, V gene, CDR3 DNA, CDR3 protein. The D gene is left open where the match is weak. Some rows have no size entry. The others give once, few or many, or a class for an expanded clone.

TRBD2 | TRBJ2-1 | - | TRBV4-1 | TGCGCCAGCAGCCAAGAACGGGGAGGGAGCGGGAGGGGATTGGAGCAGTTCTTC | CASSQERGGSGRGLEQFF
TRBD1 | TRBJ1-1 | - | TRBV27 | TGTGCCAGCAGTGACCCCTCAGGGGGAATGAACACTGAAGCTTTCTTT | CASSDPSGGMNTEAFF
- | TRBJ1-1 | - | TRBV4-2 | TGTGCCAGCAGCCAAGTAGCCCGGGAAGCTTTCTTT | CASSQVAREAFF
TRBD2 | TRBJ2-7 | many | TRBV27 | TGTGCCAGCAGTTTCGGGCTAGCGGGAGCGCCGGGGGTGTACGCGCAGTACTTC | CASSFGLAGAPGVYAQYF
- | TRBJ2-7 | - | TRBV11-3 | TGTGCCAGCAGCACACAGGTGAGCTCCTACGAGCAGTACTTC | CASSTQVSSYEQYF
- | TRBJ1-1 | - | TRBV18 | TGTGCCAGCTCACCAAGAGTCGGTAGCACTGAAGCTTTCTTT | CASSPRVGSTEAFF
TRBD1 | TRBJ2-3 | - | TRBV6-1 | TGTGCCAGCAGTGTCGAAAGGGGGCTGGGCACAGATACGCAGTATTTT | CASSVERGLGTDTQYF
TRBD1 | TRBJ2-5 | - | TRBV28 | TGTGCCAGCAGTTCCTCCGGGACAGGTGGGGGGGAGACCCAGTACTTC | CASSSSGTGGGETQYF
TRBD2 | TRBJ2-1 | - | TRBV4-2 | TGTGCCAGCAGCCGGGTGGTCCAGGGGGGGACTAGCGGGAGGGTAGGGACCTACAATGAGCAGTTCTTC | CASSRVVQGGTSGRVGTYNEQFF
TRBD2 | TRBJ2-3 | once | TRBV5-1 | TGCGCCAGCAGCTTGTCCCCGGGAGGAACAGATACGCAGTATTTT | CASSLSPGGTDTQYF
- | TRBJ2-7 | - | TRBV7-2 | TGTGCCAGCAGCTTAGGCGGGCAATCCTACGAGCAGTACTTC | CASSLGGQSYEQYF
- | TRBJ2-1 | - | TRBV5-4 | TGTGCCAGCAGCTTGGTTACAAGCTACAATGAGCAGTTCTTC | CASSLVTSYNEQFF
TRBD1 | TRBJ1-3 | - | TRBV11-2 | TGTGCCAGCAGCTTCTTGAGGGGGCCTGGAAACACCATATATTTT | CASSFLRGPGNTIYF
- | TRBJ1-1 | - | TRBV11-3 | TGTGCCAGCAGCAGGCAGGGTTCGACTGAAGCTTTCTTT | CASSRQGSTEAFF
TRBD1 | TRBJ1-4 | - | TRBV4-1 | TGCGCCAGCAGCCTCGCGGGACAGGTGGATGAAAAACTGTTTTTT | CASSLAGQVDEKLFF
- | TRBJ1-1 | - | TRBV12-5 | TGTGCTAGTGGTTTCATGGCTTCGGGACACAGGGTGGACACTGAAGCTTTCTTT | CASGFMASGHRVDTEAFF
- | TRBJ1-2 | - | TRBV2 | TGTGCCAGCAGTGTCCGGCAGGGGAACTATGGCTACACCTTC | CASSVRQGNYGYTF
TRBD1 | TRBJ2-1 | - | TRBV27 | TGTGCCAGCAGCCCACAGGGGGCCTACAATGAGCAGTTCTTC | CASSPQGAYNEQFF
- | TRBJ1-4 | - | TRBV18 | TGTGCCAGCTCACCTGGGCAGGCTAATGAAAAACTGTTTTTT | CASSPGQANEKLFF
- | TRBJ1-5 | - | TRBV6-1 | TGTGCCAGCAGCGTTTGGACAGCCGATCAGCCCCAGCATTTT | CASSVWTADQPQHF
- | TRBJ1-1 | - | TRBV11-2 | TGTGCCAGCAGCTTAGTGCTCAGGGTGAGGACTGAAGCTTTCTTT | CASSLVLRVRTEAFF
- | TRBJ1-5 | once | TRBV5-6 | TGTGCCAGCAGCTCAGGGGGCAATCAGCCCCAGCATTTT | CASSSGGNQPQHF
- | TRBJ1-2 | - | TRBV11-2 | TGTGCCAGCAGCTTAGGTTCGTATGGCTACACCTTC | CASSLGSYGYTF
TRBD1 | TRBJ1-2 | - | TRBV27 | TGTGCCAGCCAAACCTTGACAGGGGGCAACTATGGCTACACCTTC | CASQTLTGGNYGYTF
TRBD1 | TRBJ1-1 | - | TRBV2 | TGTGCCAGCAGTCCACAGGGGCACAGTGAAGCTTTCTTT | CASSPQGHSEAFF
TRBD1 | TRBJ2-5 | - | TRBV18 | TGTGCCAGCTCCTCCGGGACAGGCCAAGAGACCCAGTACTTC | CASSSGTGQETQYF
- | TRBJ2-2 | once | TRBV9 | TGTGCCAGCAGTCCTCGCGGAGCCGACACCGGGGAGCTGTTTTTT | CASSPRGADTGELFF
TRBD2 | TRBJ2-7 | - | TRBV10-2 | TGCGCCAGCAGTGTGGGGCGGGGGATCGGCTACGAGCAGTACTTC | CASSVGRGIGYEQYF
- | TRBJ1-4 | - | TRBV28 | TGTGCCAGCAATGCTCGGGGTGAGGCTAATGAAAAACTGTTTTTT | CASNARGEANEKLFF
- | TRBJ2-2 | once | TRBV5-1 | TGCGCCAGCAGCTTCGAGGGAAGCGGGGAGCTGTTTTTT | CASSFEGSGELFF
TRBD2 | TRBJ2-4 | - | TRBV5-5 | TGTGCCAGCAACCCGGGACTAGCGGGAGACATTCAGTACTTC | CASNPGLAGDIQYF
TRBD1 | TRBJ2-7 | - | TRBV10-2 | TGCGCCAGCAGTGACCGGGACAGCTCCTACGAGCAGTACTTC | CASSDRDSSYEQYF